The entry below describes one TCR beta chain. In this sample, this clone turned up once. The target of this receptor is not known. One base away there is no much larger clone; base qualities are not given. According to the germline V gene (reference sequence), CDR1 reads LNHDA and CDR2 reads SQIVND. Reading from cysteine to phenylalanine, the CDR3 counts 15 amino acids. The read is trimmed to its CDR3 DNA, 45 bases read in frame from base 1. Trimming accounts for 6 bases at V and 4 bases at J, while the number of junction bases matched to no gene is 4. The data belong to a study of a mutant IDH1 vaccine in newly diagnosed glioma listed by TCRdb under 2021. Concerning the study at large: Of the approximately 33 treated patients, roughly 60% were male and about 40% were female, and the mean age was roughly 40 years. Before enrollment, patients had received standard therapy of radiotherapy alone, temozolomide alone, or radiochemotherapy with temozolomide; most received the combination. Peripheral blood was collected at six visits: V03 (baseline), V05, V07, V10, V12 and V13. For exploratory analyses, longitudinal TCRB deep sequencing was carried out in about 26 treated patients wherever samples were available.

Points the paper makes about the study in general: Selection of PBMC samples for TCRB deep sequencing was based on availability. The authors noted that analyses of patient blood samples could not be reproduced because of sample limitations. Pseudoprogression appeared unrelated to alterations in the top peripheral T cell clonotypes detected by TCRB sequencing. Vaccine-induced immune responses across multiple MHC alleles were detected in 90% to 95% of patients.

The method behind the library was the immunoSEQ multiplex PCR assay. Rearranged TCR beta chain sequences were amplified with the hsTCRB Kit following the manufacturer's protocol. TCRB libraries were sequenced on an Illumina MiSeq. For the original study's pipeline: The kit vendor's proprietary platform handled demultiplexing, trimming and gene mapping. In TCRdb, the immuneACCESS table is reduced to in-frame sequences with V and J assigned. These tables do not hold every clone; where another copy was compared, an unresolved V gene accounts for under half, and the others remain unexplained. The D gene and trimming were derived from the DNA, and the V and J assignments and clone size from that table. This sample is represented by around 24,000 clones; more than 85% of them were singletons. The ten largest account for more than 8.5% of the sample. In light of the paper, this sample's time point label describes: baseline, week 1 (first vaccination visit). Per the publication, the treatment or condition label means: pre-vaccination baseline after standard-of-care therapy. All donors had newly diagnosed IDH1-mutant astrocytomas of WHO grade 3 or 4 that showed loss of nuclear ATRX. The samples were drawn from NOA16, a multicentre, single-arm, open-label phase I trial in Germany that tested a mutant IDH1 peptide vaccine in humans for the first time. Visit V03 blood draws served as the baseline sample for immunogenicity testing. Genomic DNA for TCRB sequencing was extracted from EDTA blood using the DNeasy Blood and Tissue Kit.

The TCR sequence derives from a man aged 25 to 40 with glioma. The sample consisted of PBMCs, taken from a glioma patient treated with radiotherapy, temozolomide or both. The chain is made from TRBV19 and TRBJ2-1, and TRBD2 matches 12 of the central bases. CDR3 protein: CASRLTSGRYNEQFF. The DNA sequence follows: TGTGCCAGTAGGCTGACTAGCGGGAGATACAATGAGCAGTTCTTC.